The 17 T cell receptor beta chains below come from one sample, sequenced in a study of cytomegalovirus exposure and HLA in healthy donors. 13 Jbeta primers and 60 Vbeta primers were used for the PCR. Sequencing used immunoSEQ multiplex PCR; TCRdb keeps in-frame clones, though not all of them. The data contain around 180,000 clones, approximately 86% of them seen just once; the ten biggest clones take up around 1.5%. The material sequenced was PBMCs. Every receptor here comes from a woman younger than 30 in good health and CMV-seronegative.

This CDR3 is CASSSSTNEKLFF. CDR3 nucleotides: TGTGCCAGCAGTTCCTCAACTAATGAAAAACTGTTTTTT. V and J are TRBV25-1 and TRBJ1-4, with D unclear. From germline, CDR1 is MGHDK and CDR2 SYGVNS. V lost 5 bases to trimming and J lost 0 bases, with 4 bases between them. This CDR3 is 13 amino acids long.

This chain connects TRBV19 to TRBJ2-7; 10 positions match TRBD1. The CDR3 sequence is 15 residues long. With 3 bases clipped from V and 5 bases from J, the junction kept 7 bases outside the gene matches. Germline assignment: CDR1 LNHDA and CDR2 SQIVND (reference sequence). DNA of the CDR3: TGTGCCAGTAGTATCGGGACAGGGGAGCGGGACGAGCAGTACTTC. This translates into CASSIGTGERDEQYF. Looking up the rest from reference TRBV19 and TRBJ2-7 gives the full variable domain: DGGITQSPKYLFRKEGQNVTLSCEQNLNHDAMYWYRQDPGQGLRLIYYSQIVNDFQKGDIAEGYSVSREKKESFPLTVTSAQKNPTAFYLCASSIGTGERDEQYFGPGTRLTVT.

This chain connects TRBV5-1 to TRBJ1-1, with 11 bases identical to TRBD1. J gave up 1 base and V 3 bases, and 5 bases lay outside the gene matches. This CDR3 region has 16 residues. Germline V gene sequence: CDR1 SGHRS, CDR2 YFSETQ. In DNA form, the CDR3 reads TGCGCCAGCAGCTGGAGGACAGGGGGCAGGAACACTGAAGCTTTCTTT. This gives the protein CASSWRTGGRNTEAFF.

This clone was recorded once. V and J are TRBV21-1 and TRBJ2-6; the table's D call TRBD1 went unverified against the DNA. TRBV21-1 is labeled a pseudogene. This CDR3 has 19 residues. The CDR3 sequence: CASSRDSQDPSSGANVLTF. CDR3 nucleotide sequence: TGTGCCAGCAGCCGGGACAGCCAGGATCCCAGCTCTGGGGCCAACGTCCTGACTTTC.

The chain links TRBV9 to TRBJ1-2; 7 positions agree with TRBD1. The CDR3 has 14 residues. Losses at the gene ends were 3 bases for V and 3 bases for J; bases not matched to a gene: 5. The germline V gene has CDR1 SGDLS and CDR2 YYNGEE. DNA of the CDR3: TGTGCCAGCAGCGGAGGGGGCCTGGACTATGGCTACACCTTC. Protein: CASSGGGLDYGYTF.

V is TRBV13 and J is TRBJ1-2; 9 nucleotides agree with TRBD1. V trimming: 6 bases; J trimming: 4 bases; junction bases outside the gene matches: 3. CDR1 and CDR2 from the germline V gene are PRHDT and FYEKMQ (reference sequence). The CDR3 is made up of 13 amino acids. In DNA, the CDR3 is TGTGCCAGCAGAAACAGGGGGCCCTATGGCTACACCTTC. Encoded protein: CASRNRGPYGYTF.

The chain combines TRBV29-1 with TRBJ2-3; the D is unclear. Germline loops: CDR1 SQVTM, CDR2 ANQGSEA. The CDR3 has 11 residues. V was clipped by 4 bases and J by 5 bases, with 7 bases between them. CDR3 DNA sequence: TGCAGCGTTGCCCCACAAGATACGCAGTATTTT. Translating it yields CSVAPQDTQYF.

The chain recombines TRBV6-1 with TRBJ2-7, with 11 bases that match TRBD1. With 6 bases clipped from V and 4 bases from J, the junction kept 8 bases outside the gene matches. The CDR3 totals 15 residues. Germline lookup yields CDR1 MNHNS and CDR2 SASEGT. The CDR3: CASSLGTGGRYEQYF. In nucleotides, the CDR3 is TGTGCCAGCAGCCTTGGGACAGGGGGTCGTTACGAGCAGTACTTC.

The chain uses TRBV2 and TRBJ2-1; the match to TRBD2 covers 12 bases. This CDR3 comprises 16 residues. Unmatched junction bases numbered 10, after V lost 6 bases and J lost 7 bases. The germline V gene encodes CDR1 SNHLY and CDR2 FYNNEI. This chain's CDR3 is CASRLGLAGTVNEQFF. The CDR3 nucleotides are TGTGCCAGCAGACTCGGACTAGCGGGGACAGTTAATGAGCAGTTCTTC. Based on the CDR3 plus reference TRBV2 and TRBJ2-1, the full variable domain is EPEVTQTPSHQVTQMGQEVILRCVPISNHLYFYWYRQILGQKVEFLVSFYNNEISEKSEIFDDQFSVERPDGSNFTLKIRSTKLEDSAMYFCASRLGLAGTVNEQFFGPGTRLTVL.

The CDR3 loop is CASSLGGLGAETQYF. The DNA for the CDR3 is TGTGCCAGCAGCTTAGGGGGACTAGGGGCCGAGACCCAGTACTTC. The rearrangement links TRBV7-6 to TRBJ2-5, with 8 bases that match TRBD2. The CDR3 consists of 15 residues. The germline V gene has CDR1 SGHVS and CDR2 FNYEAQ. J was trimmed by 5 bases and V by 1 base; bases with no gene match: 6.

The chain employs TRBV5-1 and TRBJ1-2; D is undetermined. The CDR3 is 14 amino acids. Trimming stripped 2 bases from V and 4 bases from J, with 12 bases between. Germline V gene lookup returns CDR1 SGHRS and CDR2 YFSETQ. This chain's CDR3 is CASSFREGSYGYTF. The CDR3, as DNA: TGCGCCAGCAGCTTTAGGGAAGGGAGCTATGGCTACACCTTC. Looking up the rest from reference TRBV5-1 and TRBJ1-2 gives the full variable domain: KAGVTQTPRYLIKTRGQQVTLSCSPISGHRSVSWYQQTPGQGLQFLFEYFSETQRNKGNFPGRFSGRQFSNSRSEMNVSTLELGDSALYLCASSFREGSYGYTFGSGTRLTVV.

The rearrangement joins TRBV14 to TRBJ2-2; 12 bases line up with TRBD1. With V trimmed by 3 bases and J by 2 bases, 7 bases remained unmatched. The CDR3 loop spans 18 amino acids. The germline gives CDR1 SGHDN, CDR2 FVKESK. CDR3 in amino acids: CASSHSQGQGANTGELFF. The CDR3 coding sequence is TGTGCCAGCAGCCACAGCCAGGGACAGGGGGCAAACACCGGGGAGCTGTTTTTT.

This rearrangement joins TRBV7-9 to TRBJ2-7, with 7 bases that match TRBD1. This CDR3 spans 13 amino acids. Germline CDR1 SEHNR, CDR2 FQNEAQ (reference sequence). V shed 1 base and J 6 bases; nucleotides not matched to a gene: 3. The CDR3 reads CASSLETGREQYF. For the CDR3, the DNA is TGTGCCAGCAGCTTAGAGACAGGGCGCGAGCAGTACTTC. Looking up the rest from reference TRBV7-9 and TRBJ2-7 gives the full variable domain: DTGVSQNPRHKITKRGQNVTFRCDPISEHNRLYWYRQTLGQGPEFLTYFQNEAQLEKSRLLSDRFSAERPKGSFSTLEIQRTEQGDSAMYLCASSLETGREQYFGPGTRLTVT.

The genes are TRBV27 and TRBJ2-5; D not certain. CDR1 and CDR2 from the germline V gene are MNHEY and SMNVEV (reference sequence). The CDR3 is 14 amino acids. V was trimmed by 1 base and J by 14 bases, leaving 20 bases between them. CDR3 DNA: TGTGCCAGCAGTTTATATCGTGGTGGCTCCCCAGGCTACTTC. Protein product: CASSLYRGGSPGYF.

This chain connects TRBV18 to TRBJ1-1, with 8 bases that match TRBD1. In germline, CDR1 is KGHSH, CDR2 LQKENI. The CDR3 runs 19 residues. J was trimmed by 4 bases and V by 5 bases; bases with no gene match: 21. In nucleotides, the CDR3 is TGTGCCAGCTCAACCAACGTGACCCAGGGGGCGAAAGTCGGCACTGAAGCTTTCTTT. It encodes CASSTNVTQGAKVGTEAFF.

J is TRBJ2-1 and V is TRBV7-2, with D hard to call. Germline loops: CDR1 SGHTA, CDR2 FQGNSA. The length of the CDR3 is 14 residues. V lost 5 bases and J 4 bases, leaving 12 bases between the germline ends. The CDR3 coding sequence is TGTGCCAGCAGCCCTCGACTCCTATACAATGAGCAGTTCTTC. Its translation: CASSPRLLYNEQFF.

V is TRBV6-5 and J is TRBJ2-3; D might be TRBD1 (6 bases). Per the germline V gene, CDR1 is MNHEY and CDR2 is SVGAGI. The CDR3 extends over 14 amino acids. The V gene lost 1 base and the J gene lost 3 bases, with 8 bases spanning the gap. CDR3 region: CASSYFQGTDTQYF. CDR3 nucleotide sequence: TGTGCCAGCAGTTACTTTCAGGGGACAGATACGCAGTATTTT.